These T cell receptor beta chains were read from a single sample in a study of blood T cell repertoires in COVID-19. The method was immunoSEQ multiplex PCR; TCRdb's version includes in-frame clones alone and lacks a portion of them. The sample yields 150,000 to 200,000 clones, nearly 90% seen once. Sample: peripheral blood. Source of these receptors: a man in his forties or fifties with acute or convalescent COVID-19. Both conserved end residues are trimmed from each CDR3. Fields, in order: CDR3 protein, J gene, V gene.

CDR3: ASSSWGLNDSPLH
J: TRBJ1-6
V: TRBV27

CDR3: ASSNGQAPEKLF
J: TRBJ1-4
V: TRBV28

CDR3: ASSQEGGHYEQY
J: TRBJ2-7
V: TRBV3-1/TRBV3-2

CDR3: ASSPSTLAGGYNEQF
J: TRBJ2-1
V: TRBV7-9

CDR3: ASSQDPMSLH
J: TRBJ1-6
V: TRBV3-1/TRBV3-2

CDR3: ASTMGLRGQHQPQH
J: TRBJ1-5
V: TRBV28

CDR3: ASKTGTEYQPQH
J: TRBJ1-5
V: TRBV19

CDR3: ASSYSGTAFYGYT
J: TRBJ1-2
V: TRBV6-5

CDR3: ATARGLNEKLF
J: TRBJ1-4
V: TRBV12-3/TRBV12-4

CDR3: ASSPRDWANEKLF
J: TRBJ1-4
V: TRBV9

CDR3: ASSIRQGARGNEQF
J: TRBJ2-1
V: TRBV19

CDR3: ASSAGVAGELF
J: TRBJ2-2
V: TRBV11-3

CDR3: ASSDGQGDEQF
J: TRBJ2-1
V: TRBV2

CDR3: ASSTTRSTDTQY
J: TRBJ2-3
V: TRBV2

CDR3: ASRPGTGGGSPLH
J: TRBJ1-6
V: TRBV6-5

CDR3: ASSPQGAATNEKLF
J: TRBJ1-4
V: TRBV28

CDR3: ASSHGTVQETQY
J: TRBJ2-5
V: TRBV7-9

CDR3: ASSLGSIGGYSYEQY
J: TRBJ2-7
V: TRBV5-1

CDR3: SADRAHEQF
J: TRBJ2-1
V: TRBV20-1

CDR3: ASSLLHQNEQF
J: TRBJ2-1
V: TRBV28

CDR3: ASSPVLAGGPDTQY
J: TRBJ2-3
V: TRBV18

CDR3: SARQGSGYT
J: TRBJ1-2
V: TRBV20-1

CDR3: ASSPEGGAGNTIY
J: TRBJ1-3
V: TRBV11-2

CDR3: ASSLFPRTGAETQY
J: TRBJ2-5
V: TRBV7-6

CDR3: ASSFRDSINSPLH
J: TRBJ1-6
V: TRBV5-5

CDR3: ASSYMDRQTGNTIY
J: TRBJ1-3
V: TRBV6-5

CDR3: ASSLQRGGRETQY
J: TRBJ2-5
V: TRBV5-1

CDR3: AISNLGDRGKETQY
J: TRBJ2-5
V: TRBV10-3

CDR3: ASTELGPLYGYT
J: TRBJ1-2
V: TRBV28

CDR3: ASSGPLGGEGTEAF
J: TRBJ1-1
V: TRBV7-9

CDR3: ASSLLPDSNYGYT
J: TRBJ1-2
V: TRBV5-1

CDR3: ASRAGGSGNTIY
J: TRBJ1-3
V: TRBV27

CDR3: ASSATGGTGEQY
J: TRBJ2-7
V: TRBV7-3

CDR3: ASTRTSGTLGELF
J: TRBJ2-2
V: TRBV11-2

CDR3: ASSLTSLGQGIHEQY
J: TRBJ2-7
V: TRBV7-3

CDR3: ASQTGDPISPLH
J: TRBJ1-6
V: TRBV2

CDR3: AITPTGGELTGELF
J: TRBJ2-2
V: TRBV10-3

CDR3: ASSLVSGSNRETQY
J: TRBJ2-5
V: TRBV7-2

CDR3: ASSPLSVYEQY
J: TRBJ2-7
V: TRBV18

CDR3: AISELLHQPQH
J: TRBJ1-5
V: TRBV10-3

CDR3: ASSPGLGETGELF
J: TRBJ2-2
V: TRBV5-1

CDR3: ASSWGRQPQH
J: TRBJ1-5
V: TRBV28

CDR3: ASSLAEGYSYGYT
J: TRBJ1-2
V: TRBV5-1

CDR3: ASSIPRRAQH
J: TRBJ1-5
V: TRBV28

CDR3: ASSYVGQGGYEQY
J: TRBJ2-7
V: TRBV6-2/TRBV6-3

CDR3: ATSDDTSGSSYNEQF
J: TRBJ2-1
V: TRBV24-1

CDR3: ASKSGVAGIQF
J: TRBJ2-1
V: TRBV6-5

CDR3: ASSLVAESYNEQF
J: TRBJ2-1
V: TRBV5-1

CDR3: ASSSGQGIGSPLH
J: TRBJ1-6
V: TRBV5-1

CDR3: ASRTTGVWNNEQF
J: TRBJ2-1
V: TRBV6-5

CDR3: ASSQLAGGQETQY
J: TRBJ2-5
V: TRBV7-2

CDR3: ASSRDPGGEETQY
J: TRBJ2-5
V: TRBV6-5